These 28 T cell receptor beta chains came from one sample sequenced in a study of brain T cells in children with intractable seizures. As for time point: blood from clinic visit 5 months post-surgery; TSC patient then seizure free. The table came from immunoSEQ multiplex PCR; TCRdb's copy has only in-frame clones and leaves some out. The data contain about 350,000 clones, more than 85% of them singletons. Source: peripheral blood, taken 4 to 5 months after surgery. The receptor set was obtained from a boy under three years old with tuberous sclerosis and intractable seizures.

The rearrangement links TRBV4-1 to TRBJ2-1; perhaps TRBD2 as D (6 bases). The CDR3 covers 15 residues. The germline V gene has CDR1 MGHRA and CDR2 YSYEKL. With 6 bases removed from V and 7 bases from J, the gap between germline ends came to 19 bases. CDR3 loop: CASRTTRPKGNEQFF. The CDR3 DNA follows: TGCGCCAGCAGAACGACTAGGCCTAAGGGTAATGAGCAGTTCTTC.

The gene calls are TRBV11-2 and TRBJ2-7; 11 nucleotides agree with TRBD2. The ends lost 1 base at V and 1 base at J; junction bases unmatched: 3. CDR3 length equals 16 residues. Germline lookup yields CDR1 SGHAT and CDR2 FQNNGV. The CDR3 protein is CASSLGPSGRSYEQYF. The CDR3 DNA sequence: TGTGCCAGCAGCTTAGGTCCTAGCGGGAGGTCCTACGAGCAGTACTTC.

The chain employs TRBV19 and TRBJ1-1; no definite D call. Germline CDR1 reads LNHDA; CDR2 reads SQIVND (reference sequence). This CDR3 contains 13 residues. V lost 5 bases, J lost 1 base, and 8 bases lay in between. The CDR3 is CASSAKTNTEAFF. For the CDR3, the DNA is TGTGCCAGTAGTGCTAAGACGAACACTGAAGCTTTCTTT.

The CDR3 region has the DNA TGTGCCAGCAGTGAGGACAGGGTTAGTGGAGGAAACACCATATATTTT. The encoded protein is CASSEDRVSGGNTIYF. This rearrangement joins TRBV2 to TRBJ1-3; TRBD1 matches at 8 bases. The CDR3 contains 16 residues. Germline CDR1 reads SNHLY; CDR2 reads FYNNEI. Unmatched junction bases numbered 8, after V lost 3 bases and J lost 4 bases.

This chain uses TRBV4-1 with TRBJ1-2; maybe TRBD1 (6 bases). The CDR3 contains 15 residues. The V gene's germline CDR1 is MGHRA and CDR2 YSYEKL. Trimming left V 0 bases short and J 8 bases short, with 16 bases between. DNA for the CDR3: TGCGCCAGCAGCCAAGACAGGGGAGTATGGGGAGGCTACACCTTC. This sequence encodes CASSQDRGVWGGYTF.

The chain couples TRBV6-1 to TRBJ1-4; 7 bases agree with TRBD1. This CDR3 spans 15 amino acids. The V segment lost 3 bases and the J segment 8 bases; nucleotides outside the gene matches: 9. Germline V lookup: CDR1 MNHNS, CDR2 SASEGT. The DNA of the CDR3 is TGTGCCAGCAGTGAGCAGGGGGAAGGACAAGAAAAACTGTTTTTT. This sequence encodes CASSEQGEGQEKLFF.

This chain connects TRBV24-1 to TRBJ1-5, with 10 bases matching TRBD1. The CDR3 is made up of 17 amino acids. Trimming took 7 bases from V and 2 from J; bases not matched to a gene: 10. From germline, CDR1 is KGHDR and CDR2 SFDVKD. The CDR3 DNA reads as TGTGCCACCAGGGAGACAGGGGGCTTCGTTGGCAATCAGCCCCAGCATTTT. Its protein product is CATRETGGFVGNQPQHF.

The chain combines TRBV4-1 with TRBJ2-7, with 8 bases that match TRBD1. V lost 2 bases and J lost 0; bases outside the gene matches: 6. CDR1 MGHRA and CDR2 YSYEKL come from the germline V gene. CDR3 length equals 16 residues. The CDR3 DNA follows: TGCGCCAGCAGCCAACTCTACAGGGGGAGCTCCTACGAGCAGTACTTC. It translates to CASSQLYRGSSYEQYF.

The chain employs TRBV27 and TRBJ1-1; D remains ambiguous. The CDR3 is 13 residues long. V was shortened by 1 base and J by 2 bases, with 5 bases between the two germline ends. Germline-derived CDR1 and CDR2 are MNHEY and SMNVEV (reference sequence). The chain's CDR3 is CASSLLGNTEAFF. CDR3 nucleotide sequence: TGTGCCAGCAGTTTATTGGGCAACACTGAAGCTTTCTTT.

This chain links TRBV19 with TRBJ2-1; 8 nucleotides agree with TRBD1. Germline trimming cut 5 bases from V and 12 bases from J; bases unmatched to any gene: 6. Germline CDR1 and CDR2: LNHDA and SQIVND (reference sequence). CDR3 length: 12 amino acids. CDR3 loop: CASSFQGALQFF. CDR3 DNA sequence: TGTGCCAGTAGTTTCCAGGGGGCACTGCAGTTCTTC.

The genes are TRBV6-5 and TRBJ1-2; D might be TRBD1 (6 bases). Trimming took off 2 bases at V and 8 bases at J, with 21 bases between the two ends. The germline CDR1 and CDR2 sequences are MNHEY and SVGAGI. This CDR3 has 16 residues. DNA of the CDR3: TGTGCCAGCAGTTACGGTGGTTTGGGGACATCAGGGGGCTACACCTTC. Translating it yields CASSYGGLGTSGGYTF.

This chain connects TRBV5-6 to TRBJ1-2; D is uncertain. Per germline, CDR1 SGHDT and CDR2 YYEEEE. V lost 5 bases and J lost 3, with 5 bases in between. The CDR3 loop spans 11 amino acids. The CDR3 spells CASSWDYGYTF. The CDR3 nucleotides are TGTGCCAGCAGTTGGGACTATGGCTACACCTTC.

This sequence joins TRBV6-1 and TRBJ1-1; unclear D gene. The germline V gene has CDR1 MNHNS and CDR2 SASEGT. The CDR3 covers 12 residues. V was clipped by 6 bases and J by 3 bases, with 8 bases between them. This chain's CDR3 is CASSPADTEAFF. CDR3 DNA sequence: TGTGCCAGCAGCCCCGCGGACACTGAAGCTTTCTTT.

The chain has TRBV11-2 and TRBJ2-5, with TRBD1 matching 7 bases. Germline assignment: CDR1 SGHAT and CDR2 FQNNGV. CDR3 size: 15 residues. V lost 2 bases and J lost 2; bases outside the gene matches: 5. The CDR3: CASSLTPRGQETQYF. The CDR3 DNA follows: TGTGCCAGCAGCTTAACACCCAGGGGGCAAGAGACCCAGTACTTC.

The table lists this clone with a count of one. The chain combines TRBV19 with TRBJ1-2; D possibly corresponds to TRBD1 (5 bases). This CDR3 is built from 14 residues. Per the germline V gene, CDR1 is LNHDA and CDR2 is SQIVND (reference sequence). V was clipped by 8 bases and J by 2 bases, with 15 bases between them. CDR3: CASWGGERNYGYTF. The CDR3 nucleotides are TGTGCCAGTTGGGGAGGGGAAAGGAACTATGGCTACACCTTC.

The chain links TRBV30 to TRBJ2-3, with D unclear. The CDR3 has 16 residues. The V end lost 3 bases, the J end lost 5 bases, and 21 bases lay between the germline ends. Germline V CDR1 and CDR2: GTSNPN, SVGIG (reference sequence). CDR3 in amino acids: CAWSLITDLTKDTQYF. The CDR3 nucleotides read TGTGCCTGGAGCCTAATAACGGACCTTACTAAAGATACGCAGTATTTT.

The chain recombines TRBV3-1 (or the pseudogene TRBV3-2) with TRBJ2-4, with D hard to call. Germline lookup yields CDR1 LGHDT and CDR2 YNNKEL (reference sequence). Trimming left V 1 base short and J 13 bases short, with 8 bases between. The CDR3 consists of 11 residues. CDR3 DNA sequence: TGTGCCAGCAGCCAAGCAAGCAGACAGTACTTC. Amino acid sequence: CASSQASRQYF.

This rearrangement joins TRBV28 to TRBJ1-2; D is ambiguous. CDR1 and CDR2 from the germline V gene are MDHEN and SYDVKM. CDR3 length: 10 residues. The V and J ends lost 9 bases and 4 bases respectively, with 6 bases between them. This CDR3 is CASRIYGYTF. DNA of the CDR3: TGTGCCAGTCGGATCTATGGCTACACCTTC.

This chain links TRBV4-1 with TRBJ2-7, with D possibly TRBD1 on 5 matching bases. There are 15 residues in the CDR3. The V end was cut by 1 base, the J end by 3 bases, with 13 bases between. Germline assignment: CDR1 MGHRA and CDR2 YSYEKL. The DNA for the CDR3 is TGCGCCAGCAGCCAAGTAACAGGATCAAGCTACGAGCAGTACTTC. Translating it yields CASSQVTGSSYEQYF.

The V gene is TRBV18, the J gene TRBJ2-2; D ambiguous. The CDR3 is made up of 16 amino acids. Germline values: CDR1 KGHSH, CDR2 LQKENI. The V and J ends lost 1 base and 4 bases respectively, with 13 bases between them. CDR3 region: CASSPQGSGITGELFF. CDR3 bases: TGTGCCAGCTCACCACAGGGTAGTGGGATCACCGGGGAGCTGTTTTTT. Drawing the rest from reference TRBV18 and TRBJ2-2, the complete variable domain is NAGVMQNPRHLVRRRGQEARLRCSPMKGHSHVYWYRQLPEEGLKFMVYLQKENIIDESGMPKERFSAEFPKEGPSILRIQQVVRGDSAAYFCASSPQGSGITGELFFGEGSRLTVL.

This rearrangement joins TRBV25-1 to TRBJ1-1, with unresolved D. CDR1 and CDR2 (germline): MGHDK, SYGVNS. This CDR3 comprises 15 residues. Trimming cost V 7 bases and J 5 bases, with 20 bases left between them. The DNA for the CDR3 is TGTGCCAGCATGATAGGTTTGGGTCGGTGGACTGAAGCTTTCTTT. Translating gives CASMIGLGRWTEAFF.

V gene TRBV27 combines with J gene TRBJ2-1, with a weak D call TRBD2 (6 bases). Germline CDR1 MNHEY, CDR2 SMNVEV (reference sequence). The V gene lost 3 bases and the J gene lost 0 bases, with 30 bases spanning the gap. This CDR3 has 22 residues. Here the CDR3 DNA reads TGTGCCAGCAGTTTGGGACGCAGTGTTCGGCGGGATAAGCCGAGCTCCTACAATGAGCAGTTCTTC. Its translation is CASSLGRSVRRDKPSSYNEQFF.

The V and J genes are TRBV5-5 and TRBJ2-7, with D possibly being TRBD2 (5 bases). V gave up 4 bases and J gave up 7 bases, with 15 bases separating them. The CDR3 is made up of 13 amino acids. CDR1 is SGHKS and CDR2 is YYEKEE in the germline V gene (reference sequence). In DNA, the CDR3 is TGTGCCAGCAGCACGGAGGCCGCCGGGGAGCAGTACTTC. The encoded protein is CASSTEAAGEQYF.

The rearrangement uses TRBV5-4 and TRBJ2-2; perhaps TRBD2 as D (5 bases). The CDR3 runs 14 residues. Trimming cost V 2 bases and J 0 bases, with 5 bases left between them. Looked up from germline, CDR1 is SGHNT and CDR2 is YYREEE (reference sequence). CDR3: CASSFSANTGELFF. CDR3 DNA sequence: TGTGCCAGCAGCTTTAGCGCGAACACCGGGGAGCTGTTTTTT.

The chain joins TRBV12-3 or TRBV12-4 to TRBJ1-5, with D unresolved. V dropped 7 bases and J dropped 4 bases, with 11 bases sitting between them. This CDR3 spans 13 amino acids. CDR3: CASTLELNQPQHF. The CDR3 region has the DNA TGTGCCAGCACCCTCGAGCTAAATCAGCCCCAGCATTTT.

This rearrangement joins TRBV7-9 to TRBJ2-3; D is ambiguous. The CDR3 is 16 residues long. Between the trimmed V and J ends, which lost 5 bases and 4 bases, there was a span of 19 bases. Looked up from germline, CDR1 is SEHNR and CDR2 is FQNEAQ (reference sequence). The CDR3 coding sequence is TGTGCCAGCAGCCACCTAGAGGAAGGGCTGGCAGATACGCAGTATTTT. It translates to CASSHLEEGLADTQYF.

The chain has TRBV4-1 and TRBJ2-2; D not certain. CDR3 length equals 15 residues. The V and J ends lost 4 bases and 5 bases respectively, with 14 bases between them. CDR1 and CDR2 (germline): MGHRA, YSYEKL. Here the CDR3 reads CASSRTNPRTGELFF. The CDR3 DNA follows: TGCGCCAGCAGCCGAACCAATCCAAGGACCGGGGAGCTGTTTTTT.

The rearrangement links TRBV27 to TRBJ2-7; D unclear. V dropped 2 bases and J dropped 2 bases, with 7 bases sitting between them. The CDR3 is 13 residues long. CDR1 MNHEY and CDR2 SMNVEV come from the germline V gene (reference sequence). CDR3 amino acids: CASSLGTTYEQYF. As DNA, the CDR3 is TGTGCCAGCAGTTTAGGCACTACCTACGAGCAGTACTTC.